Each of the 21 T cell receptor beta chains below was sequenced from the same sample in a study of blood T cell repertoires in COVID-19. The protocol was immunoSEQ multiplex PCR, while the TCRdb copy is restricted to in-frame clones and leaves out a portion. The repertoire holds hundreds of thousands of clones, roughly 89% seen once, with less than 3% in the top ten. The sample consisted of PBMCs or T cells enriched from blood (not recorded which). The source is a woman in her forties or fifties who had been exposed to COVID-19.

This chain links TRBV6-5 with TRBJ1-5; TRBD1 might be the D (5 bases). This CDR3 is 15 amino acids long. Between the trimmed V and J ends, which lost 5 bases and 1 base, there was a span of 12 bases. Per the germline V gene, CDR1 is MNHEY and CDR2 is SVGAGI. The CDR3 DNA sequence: TGTGCCAGCAGTCTTACGCAGGGCAGCAATCAGCCCCAGCATTTT. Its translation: CASSLTQGSNQPQHF.

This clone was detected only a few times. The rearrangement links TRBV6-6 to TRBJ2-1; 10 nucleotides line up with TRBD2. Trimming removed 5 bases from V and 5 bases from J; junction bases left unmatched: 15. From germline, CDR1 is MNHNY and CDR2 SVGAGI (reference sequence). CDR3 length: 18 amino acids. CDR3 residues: CASSREGLAGVRHNEQFF. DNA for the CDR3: TGTGCCAGCAGTCGCGAGGGGCTAGCGGGGGTCAGGCACAATGAGCAGTTCTTC.

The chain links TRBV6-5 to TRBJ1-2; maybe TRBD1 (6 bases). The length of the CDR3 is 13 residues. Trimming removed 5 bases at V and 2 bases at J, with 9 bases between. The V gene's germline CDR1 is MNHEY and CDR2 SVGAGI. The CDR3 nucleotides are TGTGCCAGCAGTCAGCAGGGGAACTATGGCTACACCTTC. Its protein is CASSQQGNYGYTF.

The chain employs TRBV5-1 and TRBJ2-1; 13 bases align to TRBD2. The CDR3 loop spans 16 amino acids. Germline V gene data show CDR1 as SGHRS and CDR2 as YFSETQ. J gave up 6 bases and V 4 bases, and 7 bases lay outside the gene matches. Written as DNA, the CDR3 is TGCGCCAGCAGCCATATACGGACTAGCGGGGGCAATGAGCAGTTCTTC. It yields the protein CASSHIRTSGGNEQFF.

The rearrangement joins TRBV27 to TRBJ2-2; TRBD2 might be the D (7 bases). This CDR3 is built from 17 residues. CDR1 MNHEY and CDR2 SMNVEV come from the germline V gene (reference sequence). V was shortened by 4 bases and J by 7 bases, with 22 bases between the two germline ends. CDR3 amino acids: CASSWTAGRFLGGELFF. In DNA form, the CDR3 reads TGTGCCAGCAGTTGGACAGCGGGGAGGTTCTTGGGCGGGGAGCTGTTTTTT.

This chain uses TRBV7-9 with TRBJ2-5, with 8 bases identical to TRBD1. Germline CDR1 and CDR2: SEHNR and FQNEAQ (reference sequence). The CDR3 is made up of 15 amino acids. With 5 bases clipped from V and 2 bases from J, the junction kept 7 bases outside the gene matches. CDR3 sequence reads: CASSTRDRPQETQYF. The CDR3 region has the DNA TGTGCCAGCAGCACCCGGGACAGGCCGCAAGAGACCCAGTACTTC.

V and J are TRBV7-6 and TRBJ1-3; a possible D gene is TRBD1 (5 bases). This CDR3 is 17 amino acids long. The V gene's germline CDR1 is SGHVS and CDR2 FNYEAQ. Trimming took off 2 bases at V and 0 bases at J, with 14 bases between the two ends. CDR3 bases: TGTGCCAGCAGCTTACGACCGGGGGGTGGCTCTGGAAACACCATATATTTT. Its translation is CASSLRPGGGSGNTIYF.

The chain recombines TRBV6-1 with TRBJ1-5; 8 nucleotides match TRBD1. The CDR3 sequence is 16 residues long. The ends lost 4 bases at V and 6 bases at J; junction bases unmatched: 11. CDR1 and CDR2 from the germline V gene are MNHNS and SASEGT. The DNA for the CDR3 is TGTGCCAGCAGTGCAGAACGGCAGGGGGCGGGTCAGCCCCAGCATTTT. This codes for CASSAERQGAGQPQHF.

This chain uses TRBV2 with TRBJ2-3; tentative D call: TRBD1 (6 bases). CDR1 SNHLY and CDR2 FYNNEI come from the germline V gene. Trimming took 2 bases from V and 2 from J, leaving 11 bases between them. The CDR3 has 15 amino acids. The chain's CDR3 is CASSEWDTLTDTQYF. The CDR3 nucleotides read TGTGCCAGCAGTGAATGGGACACCCTCACAGATACGCAGTATTTT.

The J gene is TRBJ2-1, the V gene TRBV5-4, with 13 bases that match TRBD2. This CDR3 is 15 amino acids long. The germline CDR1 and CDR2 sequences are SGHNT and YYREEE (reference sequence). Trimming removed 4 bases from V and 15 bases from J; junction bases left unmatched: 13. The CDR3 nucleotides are TGTGCCAGCAGCACTGGACTAGCGGGGGCCCAGGGGGGGTTCTTC. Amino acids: CASSTGLAGAQGGFF.

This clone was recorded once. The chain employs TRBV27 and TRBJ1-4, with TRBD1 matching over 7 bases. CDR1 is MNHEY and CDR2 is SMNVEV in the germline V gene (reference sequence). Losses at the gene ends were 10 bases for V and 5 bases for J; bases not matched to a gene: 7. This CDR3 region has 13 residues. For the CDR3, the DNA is TGTGCCACGCCCGGGACAGAAAATGAAAAACTGTTTTTT. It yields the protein CATPGTENEKLFF.

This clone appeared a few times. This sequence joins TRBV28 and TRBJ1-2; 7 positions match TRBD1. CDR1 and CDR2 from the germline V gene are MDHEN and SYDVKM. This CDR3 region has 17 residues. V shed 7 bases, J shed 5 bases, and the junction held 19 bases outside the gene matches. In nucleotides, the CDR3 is TGTGCCAGCACCACCCCGGGACCTTTAAGCAGGGGGTATGGCTACACCTTC. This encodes CASTTPGPLSRGYGYTF.

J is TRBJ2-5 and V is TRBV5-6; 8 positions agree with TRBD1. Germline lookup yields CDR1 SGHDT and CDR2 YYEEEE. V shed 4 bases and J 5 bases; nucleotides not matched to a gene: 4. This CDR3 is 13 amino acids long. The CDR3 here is CASSPGGSETQYF. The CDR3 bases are TGTGCCAGCAGCCCAGGGGGCAGCGAGACCCAGTACTTC.

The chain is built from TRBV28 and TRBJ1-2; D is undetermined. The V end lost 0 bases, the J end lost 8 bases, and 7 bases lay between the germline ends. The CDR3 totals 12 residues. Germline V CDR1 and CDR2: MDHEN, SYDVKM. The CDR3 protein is CASSLWSGGYTF. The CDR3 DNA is TGTGCCAGCAGTTTATGGTCCGGGGGCTACACCTTC.

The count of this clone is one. The CDR3 sequence is CASSEGTGVYEQYF. The CDR3 DNA is TGTGCCAGCAGTGAAGGGACAGGGGTCTACGAGCAGTACTTC. The chain joins TRBV2 to TRBJ2-7; TRBD1 matches at 9 bases. This CDR3 spans 14 amino acids. Germline-derived CDR1 and CDR2 are SNHLY and FYNNEI. Trimming cost V 1 base and J 3 bases; bases outside gene matches: 1.

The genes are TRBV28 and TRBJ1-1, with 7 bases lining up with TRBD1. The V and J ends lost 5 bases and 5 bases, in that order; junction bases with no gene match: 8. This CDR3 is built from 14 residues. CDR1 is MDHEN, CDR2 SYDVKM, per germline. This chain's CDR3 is CASSTLPGGTEAFF. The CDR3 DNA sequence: TGTGCCAGCAGTACACTCCCAGGGGGAACTGAAGCTTTCTTT.

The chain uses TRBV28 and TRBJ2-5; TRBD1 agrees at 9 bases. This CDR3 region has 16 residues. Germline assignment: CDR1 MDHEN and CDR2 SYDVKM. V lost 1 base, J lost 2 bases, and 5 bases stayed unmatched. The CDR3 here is CASSLSTGGWQETQYF. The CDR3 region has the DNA TGTGCCAGCAGTTTATCGACAGGGGGTTGGCAAGAGACCCAGTACTTC.

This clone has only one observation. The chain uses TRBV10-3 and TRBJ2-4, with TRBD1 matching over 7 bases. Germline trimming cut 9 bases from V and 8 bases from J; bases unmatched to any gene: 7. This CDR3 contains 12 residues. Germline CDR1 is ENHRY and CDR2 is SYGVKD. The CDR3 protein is CAISTGDDIQYF. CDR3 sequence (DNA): TGTGCCATTTCAACAGGGGACGACATTCAGTACTTC.

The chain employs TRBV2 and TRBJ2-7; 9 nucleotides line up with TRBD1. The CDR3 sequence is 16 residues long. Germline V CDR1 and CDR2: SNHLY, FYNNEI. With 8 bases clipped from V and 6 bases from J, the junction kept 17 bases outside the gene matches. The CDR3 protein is CASHRGTGSLFGEQYF. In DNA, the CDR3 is TGTGCCAGCCACCGAGGGACAGGGAGCCTCTTTGGCGAGCAGTACTTC.

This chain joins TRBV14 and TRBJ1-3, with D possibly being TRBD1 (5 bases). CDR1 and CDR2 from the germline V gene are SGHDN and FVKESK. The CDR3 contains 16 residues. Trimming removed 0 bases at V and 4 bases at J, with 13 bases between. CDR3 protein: CASSQERPGWGNTIYF. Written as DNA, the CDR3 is TGTGCCAGCAGCCAAGAAAGACCAGGGTGGGGAAACACCATATATTTT.

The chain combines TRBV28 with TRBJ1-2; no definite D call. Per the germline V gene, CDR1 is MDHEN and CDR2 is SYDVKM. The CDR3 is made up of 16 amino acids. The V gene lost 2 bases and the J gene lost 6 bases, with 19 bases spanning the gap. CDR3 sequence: CASSLVGPGGNNGYTF. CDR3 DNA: TGTGCCAGCAGTTTAGTCGGCCCGGGCGGGAATAATGGCTACACCTTC.